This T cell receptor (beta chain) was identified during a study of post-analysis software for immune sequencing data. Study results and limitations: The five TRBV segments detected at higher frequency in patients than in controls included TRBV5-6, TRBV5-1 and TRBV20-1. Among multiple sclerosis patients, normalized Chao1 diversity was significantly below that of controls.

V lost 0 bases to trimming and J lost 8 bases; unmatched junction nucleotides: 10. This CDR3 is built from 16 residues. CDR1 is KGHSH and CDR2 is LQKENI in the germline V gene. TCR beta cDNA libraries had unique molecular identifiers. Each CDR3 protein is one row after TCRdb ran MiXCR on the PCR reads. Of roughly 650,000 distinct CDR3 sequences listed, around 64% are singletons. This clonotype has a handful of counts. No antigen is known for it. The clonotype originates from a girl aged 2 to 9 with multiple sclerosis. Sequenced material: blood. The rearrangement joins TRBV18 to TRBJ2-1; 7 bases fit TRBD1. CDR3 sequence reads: CASSPPQRAGGHEQFF. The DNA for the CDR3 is TGTGCCAGCTCACCACCACAACGGGCAGGGGGACATGAGCAGTTCTTC.